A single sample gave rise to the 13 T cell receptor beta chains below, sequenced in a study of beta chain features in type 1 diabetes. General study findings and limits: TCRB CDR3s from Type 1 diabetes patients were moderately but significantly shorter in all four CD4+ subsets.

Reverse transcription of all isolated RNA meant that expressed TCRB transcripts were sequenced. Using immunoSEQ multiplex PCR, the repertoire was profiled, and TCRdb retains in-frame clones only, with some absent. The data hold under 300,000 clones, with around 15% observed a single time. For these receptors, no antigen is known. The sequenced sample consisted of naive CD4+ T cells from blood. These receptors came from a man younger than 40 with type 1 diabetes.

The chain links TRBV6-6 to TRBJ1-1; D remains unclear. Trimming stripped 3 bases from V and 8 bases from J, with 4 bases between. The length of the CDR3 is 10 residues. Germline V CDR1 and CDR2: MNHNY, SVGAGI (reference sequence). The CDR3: CASSYSEAFF. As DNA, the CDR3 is TGTGCCAGCAGTTATTCGGAAGCTTTCTTT.

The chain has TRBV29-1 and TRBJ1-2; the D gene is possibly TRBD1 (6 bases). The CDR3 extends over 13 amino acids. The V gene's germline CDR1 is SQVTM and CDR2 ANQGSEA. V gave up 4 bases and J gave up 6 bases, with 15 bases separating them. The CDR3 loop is CSVVGQLTDGYTF. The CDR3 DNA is TGCAGCGTTGTCGGACAGCTAACTGATGGCTACACCTTC.

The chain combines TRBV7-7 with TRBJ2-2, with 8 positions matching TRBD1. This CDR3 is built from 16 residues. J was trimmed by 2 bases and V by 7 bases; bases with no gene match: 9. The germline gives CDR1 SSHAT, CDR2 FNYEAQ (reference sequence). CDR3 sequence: CASTKGPGGNTGELFF. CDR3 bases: TGTGCCAGCACCAAAGGTCCAGGGGGCAACACCGGGGAGCTGTTTTTT.

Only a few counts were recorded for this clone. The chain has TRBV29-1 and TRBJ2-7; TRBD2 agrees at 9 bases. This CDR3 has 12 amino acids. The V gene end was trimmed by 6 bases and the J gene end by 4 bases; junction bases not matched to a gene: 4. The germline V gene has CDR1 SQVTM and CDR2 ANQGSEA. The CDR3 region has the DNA TGCAGCGTGACTAGCGGAACATACGAGCAGTACTTC. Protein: CSVTSGTYEQYF.

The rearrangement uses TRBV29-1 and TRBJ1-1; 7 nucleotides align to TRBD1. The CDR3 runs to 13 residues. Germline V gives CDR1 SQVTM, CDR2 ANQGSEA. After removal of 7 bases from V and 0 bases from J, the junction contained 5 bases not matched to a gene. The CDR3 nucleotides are TGCAGCGCTACGGGACAGCTGAACACTGAAGCTTTCTTT. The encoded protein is CSATGQLNTEAFF. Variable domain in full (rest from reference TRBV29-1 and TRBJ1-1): SAVISQKPSRDICQRGTSLTIQCQVDSQVTMMFWYRQQPGQSLTLIATANQGSEATYESGFVIDKFPISRPNLTFSTLTVSNMSPEDSSIYLCSATGQLNTEAFFGQGTRLTVV.

The CDR3 sequence: CASSLKTGADYNEQFF. As DNA, the CDR3 is TGTGCCAGCAGCTTGAAGACAGGGGCGGACTACAATGAGCAGTTCTTC. The chain combines TRBV11-2 with TRBJ2-1; 8 positions agree with TRBD1. Germline trimming cut 3 bases from V and 3 bases from J; bases unmatched to any gene: 7. Germline V lookup: CDR1 SGHAT, CDR2 FQNNGV. The CDR3 runs 16 residues.

CDR3 residues: CASSLPAGGLVDTQYF. Written as DNA, the CDR3 is TGTGCCAGCAGCTTGCCAGCGGGAGGGCTCGTAGATACGCAGTATTTT. V gene TRBV5-4 combines with J gene TRBJ2-3; 10 bases align to TRBD2. Germline trimming cut 1 base from V and 5 bases from J; bases unmatched to any gene: 7. Germline V gene lookup returns CDR1 SGHNT and CDR2 YYREEE (reference sequence). There are 16 residues in the CDR3.

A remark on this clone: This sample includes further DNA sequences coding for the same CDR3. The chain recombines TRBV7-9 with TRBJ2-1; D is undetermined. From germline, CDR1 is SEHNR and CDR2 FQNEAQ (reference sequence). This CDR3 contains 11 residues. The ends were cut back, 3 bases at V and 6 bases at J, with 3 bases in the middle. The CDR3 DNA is TGTGCCAGCAGCTTCTCCAATGAGCAGTTCTTC. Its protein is CASSFSNEQFF.

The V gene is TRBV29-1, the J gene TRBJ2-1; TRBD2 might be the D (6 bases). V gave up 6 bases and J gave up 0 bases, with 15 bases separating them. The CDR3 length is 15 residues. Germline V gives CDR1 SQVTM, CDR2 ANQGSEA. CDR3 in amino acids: CSVLGGASSYNEQFF. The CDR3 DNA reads TGCAGCGTCTTAGGCGGGGCGAGCTCCTACAATGAGCAGTTCTTC.

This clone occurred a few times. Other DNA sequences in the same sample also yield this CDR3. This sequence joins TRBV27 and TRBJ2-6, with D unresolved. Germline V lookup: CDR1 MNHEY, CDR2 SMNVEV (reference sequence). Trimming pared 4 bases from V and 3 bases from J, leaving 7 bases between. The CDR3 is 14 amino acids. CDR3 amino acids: CASSSPGGANVLTF. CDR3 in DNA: TGTGCCAGCAGTTCCCCTGGTGGGGCCAACGTCCTGACTTTC.

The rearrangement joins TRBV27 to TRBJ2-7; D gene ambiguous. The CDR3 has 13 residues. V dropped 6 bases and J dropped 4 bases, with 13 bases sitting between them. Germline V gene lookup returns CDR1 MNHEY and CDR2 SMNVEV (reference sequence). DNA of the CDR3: TGTGCCAGCAGGGCCCCCGGTTTTTACGAGCAGTACTTC. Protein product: CASRAPGFYEQYF.

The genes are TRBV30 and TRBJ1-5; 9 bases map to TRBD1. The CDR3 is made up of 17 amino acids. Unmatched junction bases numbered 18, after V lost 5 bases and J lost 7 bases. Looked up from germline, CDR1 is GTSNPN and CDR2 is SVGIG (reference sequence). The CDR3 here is CAWAPGPGQGLGQPQHF. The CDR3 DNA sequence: TGTGCCTGGGCCCCAGGCCCGGGACAGGGATTGGGACAGCCCCAGCATTTT.

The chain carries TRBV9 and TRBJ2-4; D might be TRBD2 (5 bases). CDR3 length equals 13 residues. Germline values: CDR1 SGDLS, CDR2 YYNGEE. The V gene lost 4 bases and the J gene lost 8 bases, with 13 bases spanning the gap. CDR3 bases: TGTGCCAGCAGCTCCCCCGCGGGCGACATTCAGTACTTC. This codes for CASSSPAGDIQYF.